This T cell receptor (beta chain) was obtained from a study of blood T cell repertoires in COVID-19. Study context: Material from acute and convalescent COVID-19 was sourced from the United States, Italy and Spain. PBMCs, B-cell-depleted T cells, or T cells provided the cDNA or gDNA that made up the material.

The CDR3 is made up of 13 amino acids. Trimming left V 2 bases short and J 5 bases short, with 8 bases between. CDR1 MGHRA and CDR2 YSYEKL come from the germline V gene. Per the original methods: Reference gene primer amplification yielded estimated nucleated cell counts. Assay: immunoSEQ multiplex PCR; the TCRdb copy retains only in-frame clones and omits some. V and J calls and clone size are given by that table; D and trimming were obtained from the DNA. The table shows 90,000 to 110,000 clones, with approximately 82% occurring only once. The sample was peripheral blood. The clonotype comes from a woman older than 75 with acute or convalescent COVID-19. The chain uses TRBV4-1 and TRBJ2-3; D call uncertain. CDR3 loop: CASSQSGIDTQYF. The CDR3 nucleotides read TGCGCCAGCAGCCAATCAGGAATAGATACGCAGTATTTT.